There are a few counts of the clone carrying this TCR beta chain. Its antigen is still unknown. People in the study who had HIV all got their treatment in the United States. The sample is drawn from a study of long-term antiretroviral therapy in people with HIV. Overall study results and limits: Clones that expanded before ART (that is, prior to treatment) dominated the repertoire at all time points. Specimens of blood were obtained during 2004 to 2017, possibly under older ART regimens.

The CDR3 totals 15 residues. Germline V gene lookup returns CDR1 MNHEY and CDR2 SVGAGI. The V and J ends lost 5 bases and 5 bases respectively, with 19 bases between them. Run at survey level, the immunoSEQ assay was version v3.0. Profiling relied on immunoSEQ multiplex PCR, and the TCRdb table lists in-frame clones only, not all of them. The sample holds about 38,000 clones, 80% seen once. The sample here was unsorted PBMCs, taken 1.5 years after starting antiretroviral therapy. The origin of this receptor is a man between 18 and 29 years old with HIV. V is TRBV6-5 and J is TRBJ2-7; tentative D call: TRBD1 (7 bases). Here the CDR3 DNA reads TGTGCCAGCAGTCCAACTACGACAGGGAGGAACGAGCAGTACTTC. The encoded protein is CASSPTTTGRNEQYF.